One and the same sample provided the 21 T cell receptor beta chains below, sequenced in a study of blood T cell repertoires in COVID-19. Sequencing used immunoSEQ multiplex PCR; TCRdb keeps in-frame clones, though not all of them. The data show tens of thousands of clones, more than 65% seen once. The sequenced material came from peripheral blood. The source of these receptors is a man between 60 and 75 years old with acute or convalescent COVID-19.

The V call is TRBV2, the J call TRBJ2-7; no clear D gene. Germline loops: CDR1 SNHLY, CDR2 FYNNEI. Trimming took off 5 bases at V and 3 bases at J, with 5 bases between the two ends. This CDR3 region has 11 residues. The CDR3 loop reads CASSQLYEQYF. In nucleotides, the CDR3 is TGTGCCAGCAGTCAACTCTACGAGCAGTACTTC.

CDR3 bases: TGTGCCAGCAGCCAAGATATCTCCAGAAACTATGGCTACACCTTC. It specifies CASSQDISRNYGYTF. V is TRBV3-1 (or the pseudogene TRBV3-2) and J is TRBJ1-2; D is ambiguous. The germline CDR1 and CDR2 sequences are LGHDT and YNNKEL (reference sequence). The CDR3 has 15 amino acids. Between the trimmed V and J ends, which lost 0 bases and 2 bases, there was a span of 10 bases.

The chain employs TRBV19 and TRBJ2-1; perhaps TRBD1 as D (6 bases). CDR1 and CDR2 (germline): LNHDA, SQIVND (reference sequence). The CDR3 contains 15 residues. With 3 bases removed from V and 0 bases from J, the gap between germline ends came to 9 bases. The CDR3 is CASSIGQLSYNEQFF. The CDR3 DNA reads TGTGCCAGTAGTATTGGACAGCTCTCCTACAATGAGCAGTTCTTC.

This rearrangement joins TRBV10-3 to TRBJ2-7, with TRBD1 matching over 10 bases. Trimming at V came to 3 bases and at J to 6 bases, leaving 5 bases not matched to a gene. The CDR3 consists of 14 residues. CDR1 and CDR2 (germline): ENHRY, SYGVKD. The CDR3 sequence is CAISDQDRGPEQYF. The DNA for the CDR3 is TGTGCCATCAGTGACCAAGACAGGGGGCCCGAGCAGTACTTC.

This chain uses TRBV9 with TRBJ2-5; no definite D call. The CDR3 extends over 13 amino acids. Trimming stripped 0 bases from V and 7 bases from J, with 10 bases between. Germline loops: CDR1 SGDLS, CDR2 YYNGEE. The CDR3 region has the DNA TGTGCCAGCAGCGTAGGAACCGTCGGGACCCAGTACTTC. This sequence encodes CASSVGTVGTQYF.

V gene TRBV7-8 combines with J gene TRBJ1-5; D is unresolved. Trimming removed 0 bases from V and 6 bases from J, with 15 bases in between. The CDR3 is 16 amino acids. Looked up from germline, CDR1 is SGHVS and CDR2 is FQNEAQ. The CDR3 loop reads CASSLANGENRQPQHF. The CDR3 nucleotides are TGTGCCAGCAGCTTAGCGAATGGGGAGAACCGTCAGCCCCAGCATTTT.

The CDR3 DNA follows: TGTGCCAGCAGTTACTCGCCCGGCTCCTACGAGCAGTACTTC. It specifies CASSYSPGSYEQYF. V is TRBV6-5 and J is TRBJ2-7; D not certain. The V and J ends lost 0 bases and 0 bases respectively, with 6 bases between them. CDR1 and CDR2 (germline): MNHEY, SVGAGI. The length of the CDR3 is 14 residues.

This chain connects TRBV4-1 to TRBJ2-1, with 11 bases aligning to TRBD2. The trim removed 1 base at V and 8 bases at J, leaving 7 bases unmatched. The CDR3 sequence is 16 residues long. CDR1 and CDR2 from the germline V gene are MGHRA and YSYEKL. The CDR3 reads CASSQGRLAGPDEQFF. The CDR3 DNA is TGCGCCAGCAGCCAAGGGAGACTAGCGGGGCCGGATGAGCAGTTCTTC.

The CDR3 protein is CASSFPDQEYGYTF. In DNA, the CDR3 is TGCGCCAGCAGCTTCCCCGACCAGGAATATGGCTACACCTTC. This chain connects TRBV5-1 to TRBJ1-2; unclear D gene. Per germline, CDR1 SGHRS and CDR2 YFSETQ. There are 14 residues in the CDR3. Trimming removed 2 bases from V and 5 bases from J, with 13 bases in between.

The rearrangement joins TRBV3-1 (or the pseudogene TRBV3-2) to TRBJ2-3; D is unclear. CDR1 LGHDT and CDR2 YNNKEL come from the germline V gene (reference sequence). Trimming stripped 1 base from V and 0 bases from J, with 8 bases between. There are 15 residues in the CDR3. CDR3: CASSQALVSTDTQYF. The DNA of the CDR3 is TGTGCCAGCAGCCAAGCCCTAGTAAGCACAGATACGCAGTATTTT.

The chain uses TRBV11-2 and TRBJ2-1, with 11 nucleotides matching TRBD2. Trimming took 2 bases from V and 3 from J; bases not matched to a gene: 3. Germline V CDR1 and CDR2: SGHAT, FQNNGV. The CDR3 runs 16 residues. For the CDR3, the DNA is TGTGCCAGCAGCTTACTGACTAGCGGGAACTACAATGAGCAGTTCTTC. This translates into CASSLLTSGNYNEQFF.

This chain connects TRBV7-3 to TRBJ2-1; TRBD2 is a possible D gene (5 bases). This CDR3 has 12 amino acids. Germline lookup yields CDR1 SGHTA and CDR2 FQGTGA. The germline V and J ends were trimmed by 2 bases and 15 bases, with 14 bases remaining between them. The CDR3, as DNA: TGTGCCAGCAGCTTAGAGGCGGGCTCCCCGTTCTTC. This codes for CASSLEAGSPFF. Using reference TRBV7-3 and TRBJ2-1 for the parts outside the CDR3, the full variable domain is GAGVSQTPSNKVTEKGKYVELRCDPISGHTALYWYRQSLGQGPEFLIYFQGTGAADDSGLPNDRFFAVRPEGSVSTLKIQRTERGDSAVYLCASSLEAGSPFFGPGTRLTVL.

V and J are TRBV6-5 and TRBJ1-1, with D tentatively TRBD1 (6 bases). This CDR3 spans 13 amino acids. Per germline, CDR1 MNHEY and CDR2 SVGAGI. The V end lost 7 bases, the J end lost 8 bases, and 17 bases lay between the germline ends. The CDR3, as DNA: TGTGCCAGCAAAAATGAGTTGGACAGCGAAGCTTTCTTT. Protein product: CASKNELDSEAFF.

The chain recombines TRBV2 with TRBJ1-3, with D possibly TRBD1 on 5 matching bases. The CDR3 loop spans 14 amino acids. The ends were cut back, 4 bases at V and 4 bases at J, with 11 bases in the middle. CDR1 and CDR2 (germline): SNHLY, FYNNEI. This CDR3 is CASSGQLNGNTIYF. For the CDR3, the DNA is TGTGCCAGCAGTGGACAGCTAAACGGAAACACCATATATTTT.

The rearrangement links TRBV25-1 to TRBJ2-2; D gene unclear. CDR1 MGHDK and CDR2 SYGVNS come from the germline V gene. CDR3 length: 14 amino acids. V lost 1 base and J lost 1, with 4 bases in between. The CDR3 nucleotides read TGTGCCAGCAGTGAATCCATGAACACCGGGGAGCTGTTTTTT. Translating it yields CASSESMNTGELFF.

The chain is built from TRBV11-3 and TRBJ2-2; D is possibly TRBD1 (5 bases). Germline assignment: CDR1 SGHNT and CDR2 YENEEA. V dropped 2 bases and J dropped 3 bases, with 13 bases sitting between them. CDR3 length equals 16 residues. CDR3: CASSLSSGADTGELFF. In nucleotides, the CDR3 is TGTGCCAGCAGCTTATCATCTGGGGCGGACACCGGGGAGCTGTTTTTT.

The V and J genes are TRBV2 and TRBJ2-3; weak D call: TRBD2 (5 bases). V lost 3 bases and J 0 bases, leaving 13 bases between the germline ends. The CDR3 has 16 amino acids. Germline CDR1 and CDR2: SNHLY and FYNNEI. CDR3 loop: CASSEFSGLSTDTQYF. For the CDR3, the DNA is TGTGCCAGCAGTGAGTTTTCGGGATTGAGCACAGATACGCAGTATTTT.

CDR3 nucleotide sequence: TGTGCCAGCAGTGAAGGGAGGGCGGCTGGAAACACCATATATTTT. Amino acids: CASSEGRAAGNTIYF. The rearrangement joins TRBV25-1 to TRBJ1-3; D uncertain. The CDR3 is 15 residues long. CDR1 is MGHDK, CDR2 SYGVNS, per germline. V dropped 2 bases and J dropped 2 bases, with 10 bases sitting between them. Combining the CDR3 with reference TRBV25-1 and TRBJ1-3 gives the whole variable domain EADIYQTPRYLVIGTGKKITLECSQTMGHDKMYWYQQDPGMELHLIHYSYGVNSTEKGDLSSESTVSRIRTEHFPLTLESARPSHTSQYLCASSEGRAAGNTIYFGEGSWLTVV.

Only a few counts were recorded for this clone. The V and J genes are TRBV4-2 and TRBJ2-7, with 9 bases aligning to TRBD1. This CDR3 is built from 14 residues. V was clipped by 3 bases and J by 3 bases; unmatched bases: 3. Germline V gene lookup returns CDR1 LGHNA and CDR2 YNFKEQ. The CDR3 spells CASSQRTGVYEQYF. The CDR3 DNA follows: TGTGCCAGCAGCCAGAGGACAGGGGTCTACGAGCAGTACTTC.

This clone has just one count. The chain has TRBV5-6 and TRBJ2-3; 11 bases align to TRBD2. The junction had 6 bases not matched to a gene; V was cut back by 5 bases and J by 4 bases. Per the germline V gene, CDR1 is SGHDT and CDR2 is YYEEEE. This CDR3 has 15 amino acids. CDR3 region: CASRLAGGPADTQYF. In nucleotides, the CDR3 is TGTGCCAGCAGATTAGCGGGGGGGCCTGCAGATACGCAGTATTTT.

V gene TRBV19 combines with J gene TRBJ1-1; TRBD1 is a possible D gene (5 bases). Germline CDR1 reads LNHDA; CDR2 reads SQIVND (reference sequence). This CDR3 contains 15 residues. The V end lost 9 bases, the J end lost 1 base, and 18 bases lay between the germline ends. DNA of the CDR3: TGTGCCAGCTCGGGGGGTACAGAGGGGAACACTGAAGCTTTCTTT. Translating gives CASSGGTEGNTEAFF.